This T cell receptor (beta chain) came from a study of cytomegalovirus exposure and HLA in healthy donors. Study-wide points: The study reported that TCR beta sequences accurately predicted HLA-A and HLA-B alleles in most subjects.

Details on this clone: Its cognate antigen is unknown.

The CDR3 is 16 amino acids. The V gene's germline CDR1 is SGHAT and CDR2 FQNNGV. The V end was cut by 1 base, the J end by 3 bases, with 14 bases between. This PCR relied on a set of 60 Vbeta primers and 13 Jbeta primers. Repertoires were generated with immunoSEQ multiplex PCR, while TCRdb's copy carries only in-frame clones and drops some. The sample gives tens of thousands of clones, roughly 63% of which show up once; 6.3% is in the top ten. Though nominally healthy at sampling, donors likely had unrecorded immune exposures. The TCR sequence derives from a woman in her twenties or thirties in good health and CMV-seronegative. What was sequenced was PBMCs. The chain recombines TRBV11-2 with TRBJ2-3; maybe TRBD2 (7 bases). The CDR3 coding sequence is TGTGCCAGCAGCTTAGTTGGAGGGGGGGGGACAGATACGCAGTATTTT. This translates into CASSLVGGGGTDTQYF.